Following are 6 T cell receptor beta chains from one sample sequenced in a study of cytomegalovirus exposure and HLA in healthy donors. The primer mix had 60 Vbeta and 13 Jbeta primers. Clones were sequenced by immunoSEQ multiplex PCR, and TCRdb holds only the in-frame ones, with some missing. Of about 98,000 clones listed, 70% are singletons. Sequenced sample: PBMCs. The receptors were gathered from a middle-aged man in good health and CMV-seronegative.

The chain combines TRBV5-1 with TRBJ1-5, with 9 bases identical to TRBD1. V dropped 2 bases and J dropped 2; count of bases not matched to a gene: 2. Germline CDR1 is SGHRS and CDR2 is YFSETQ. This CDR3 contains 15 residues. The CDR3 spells CASSFRDRGNQPQHF. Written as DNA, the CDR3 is TGCGCCAGCAGCTTCCGGGACAGGGGCAATCAGCCCCAGCATTTT.

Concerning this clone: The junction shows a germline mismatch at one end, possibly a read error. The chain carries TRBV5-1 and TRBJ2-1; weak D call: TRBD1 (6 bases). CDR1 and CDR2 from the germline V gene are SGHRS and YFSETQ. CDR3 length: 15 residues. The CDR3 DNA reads TGCGCCGGCAGCTTGTGGGGTGAGGGGGTCAATGAGCAGTTCTTC. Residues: CAGSLWGEGVNEQFF.

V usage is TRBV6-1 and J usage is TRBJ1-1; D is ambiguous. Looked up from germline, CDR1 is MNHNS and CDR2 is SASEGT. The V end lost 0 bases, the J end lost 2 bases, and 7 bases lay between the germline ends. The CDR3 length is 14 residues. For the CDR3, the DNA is TGTGCCAGCAGTGAAGCTACGGTTAACACTGAAGCTTTCTTT. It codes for CASSEATVNTEAFF.

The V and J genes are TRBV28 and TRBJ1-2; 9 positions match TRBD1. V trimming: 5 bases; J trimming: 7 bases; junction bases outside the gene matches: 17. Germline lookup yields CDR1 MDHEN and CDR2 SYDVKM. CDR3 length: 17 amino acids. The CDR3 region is CASSTFTGTGNLGGYTF. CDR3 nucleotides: TGTGCCAGCAGTACATTTACTGGGACAGGGAATCTGGGTGGCTACACCTTC.

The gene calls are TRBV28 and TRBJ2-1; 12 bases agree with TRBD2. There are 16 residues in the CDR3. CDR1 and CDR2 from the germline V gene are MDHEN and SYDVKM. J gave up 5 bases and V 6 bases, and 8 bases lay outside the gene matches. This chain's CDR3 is CASRETSGGSHNEQFF. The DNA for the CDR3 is TGTGCCAGCAGGGAGACTAGCGGGGGATCCCACAATGAGCAGTTCTTC.

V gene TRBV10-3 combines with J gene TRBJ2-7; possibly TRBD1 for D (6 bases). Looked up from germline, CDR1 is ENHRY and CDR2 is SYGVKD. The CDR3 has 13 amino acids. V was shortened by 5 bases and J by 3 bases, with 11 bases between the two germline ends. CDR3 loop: CAISQTGGYEQYF. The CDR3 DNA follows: TGTGCCATCAGTCAGACAGGTGGCTACGAGCAGTACTTC.